Below are 22 T cell receptor beta chains sequenced from a single sample in a study of T cells after yellow fever vaccination. TCRdb independently ran MiXCR on the 5' RACE reads; one entry per CDR3 protein. The table includes over 70,000 distinct CDR3 sequences, about 7.7% detected once. Sequences were derived from CD8+ T cells sorted from PBMCs, sampled on the day of the yellow fever booster vaccination. All receptors derive from a young man who received the YFV17D yellow fever vaccine.

This clonotype occurred once. A much more abundant neighbour one base away suggests this may be a read error. The chain employs TRBV20-1 and TRBJ2-1, with a weak D call TRBD1 (6 bases). Germline V gene sequence: CDR1 DFQATT, CDR2 SNEGSKA (reference sequence). Trimming shortened V by 8 bases and J by 0 bases, and 23 bases separated the two germline ends. There are 17 residues in the CDR3. CDR3 coding DNA: TGCAGTATTCCGAGTGACAGGAATTTTCGCTCCTACAATGAGCAGTTCTTC. Its translation: CSIPSDRNFRSYNEQFF.

In this sample, this clonotype turned up a few times. The chain has TRBV7-9 and TRBJ1-2, with D unclear. Germline lookup yields CDR1 SEHNR and CDR2 FQNEAQ (reference sequence). CDR3 length: 12 residues. Trimming removed 1 base from V and 6 bases from J, with 6 bases in between. CDR3 sequence: CASSLGVDGYTF. The DNA for the CDR3 is TGTGCCAGCAGCTTAGGGGTGGATGGCTACACCTTC. Together with reference TRBV7-9 and TRBJ1-2, the CDR3 gives the full variable domain: DTGVSQNPRHKITKRGQNVTFRCDPISEHNRLYWYRQTLGQGPEFLTYFQNEAQLEKSRLLSDRFSAERPKGSFSTLEIQRTEQGDSAMYLCASSLGVDGYTFGSGTRLTVV.

Only a few counts were recorded for this clonotype. The J gene is TRBJ2-7, the V gene TRBV19; D gene uncertain. Germline CDR1 LNHDA, CDR2 SQIVND (reference sequence). CDR3 length equals 14 residues. The V end lost 4 bases, the J end lost 0 bases, and 10 bases lay between the germline ends. The CDR3 region has the DNA TGTGCCAGTAGTACTCGGAGCCCCTCCTACGAGCAGTACTTC. It encodes CASSTRSPSYEQYF.

This clonotype was seen more than once but under ten times. The chain links TRBV14 to TRBJ2-3; D not resolved. This CDR3 has 13 residues. Germline CDR1 is SGHDN and CDR2 is FVKESK. The germline V and J ends were trimmed by 1 base and 4 bases, with 6 bases remaining between them. The CDR3 nucleotides are TGTGCCAGCAGCCAAGTGGGCGCAGATACGCAGTATTTT. Translating gives CASSQVGADTQYF.

J is TRBJ1-1 and V is TRBV10-2; 7 bases fit TRBD1. This CDR3 has 13 amino acids. The V and J ends lost 7 bases and 8 bases, in that order; junction bases with no gene match: 10. Looked up from germline, CDR1 is WSHSY and CDR2 is SAAADI. This CDR3 is CASIVGRGTEAFF. For the CDR3, the DNA is TGCGCCAGCATAGTCGGCAGGGGGACAGAAGCTTTCTTT.

CDR3 bases: TGCAGTGCTAGAGATTGGCGGGGACAGGTCTATGAGCAGTTCTTC. Translated, it gives CSARDWRGQVYEQFF. This chain uses TRBV20-1 with TRBJ2-1, with 8 positions matching TRBD1. Trimming at V came to 0 bases and at J to 8 bases, leaving 9 bases not matched to a gene. CDR1 DFQATT and CDR2 SNEGSKA come from the germline V gene (reference sequence). There are 15 residues in the CDR3.

This clonotype has at least ten counts. The V gene is TRBV29-1, the J gene TRBJ2-1; 10 bases align to TRBD1. V lost 3 bases, J lost 7 bases, and 6 bases stayed unmatched. Germline CDR1 SQVTM, CDR2 ANQGSEA. This CDR3 has 14 amino acids. CDR3 protein: CSVDGQGDINEQFF. CDR3 DNA sequence: TGCAGCGTTGACGGACAGGGGGATATTAATGAGCAGTTCTTC.

This clonotype was seen only a few times. The chain links TRBV2 to TRBJ2-7; D possibly matches TRBD1 or TRBD2 (5 bases each). CDR1 SNHLY and CDR2 FYNNEI come from the germline V gene. The CDR3 consists of 12 residues. Trimming cost V 8 bases and J 1 base, with 9 bases left between them. In DNA form, the CDR3 reads TGTGCCAGCGGGGGTTCTTCCTACGAGCAGTACTTC. Its protein is CASGGSSYEQYF.

V is TRBV7-8 and J is TRBJ2-7; 7 bases line up with TRBD1. With 5 bases clipped from V and 2 bases from J, the junction kept 9 bases outside the gene matches. CDR3 length: 15 residues. CDR1 and CDR2 from the germline V gene are SGHVS and FQNEAQ. CDR3 protein: CASSPWTGQTYEQYF. The CDR3 nucleotides read TGTGCCAGCAGCCCCTGGACAGGTCAAACCTACGAGCAGTACTTC.

V and J are TRBV4-3 and TRBJ2-5, with D possibly matching TRBD1 (5 bases). V gave up 0 bases and J gave up 5 bases, with 13 bases separating them. The CDR3 totals 15 residues. CDR1 is LGHNA, CDR2 YSLEER, per germline. The CDR3 nucleotides read TGCGCCAGCAGCCAAGATCAGGGATCACCGGAGACCCAGTACTTC. This gives the protein CASSQDQGSPETQYF.

This clonotype has at least ten counts. The CDR3 here is CASSRVGTGSSDTQYF. The CDR3 region has the DNA TGTGCCAGCAGCCGCGTTGGGACAGGGTCGTCAGATACGCAGTATTTT. The J gene is TRBJ2-3, the V gene TRBV5-5; TRBD1 agrees at 9 bases. The CDR3 totals 16 residues. CDR1 is SGHKS and CDR2 is YYEKEE in the germline V gene (reference sequence). V lost 4 bases to trimming and J lost 4 bases; unmatched junction nucleotides: 10.

This clonotype was observed a handful of times. This sequence joins TRBV12-3 or TRBV12-4 and TRBJ2-7; D not certain. CDR3 length: 10 amino acids. V shed 7 bases and J shed 5 bases, with 6 bases lying between them. In DNA, the CDR3 is TGTGCCAGCACCGCCCACGAGCAGTACTTC. Its translation: CASTAHEQYF.

The V call is TRBV27, the J call TRBJ1-6; D call uncertain. CDR3 length: 14 residues. Trimming stripped 3 bases from V and 8 bases from J, with 11 bases between. The germline V gene has CDR1 MNHEY and CDR2 SMNVEV (reference sequence). The CDR3 DNA sequence: TGTGCCAGCAGTTTTACTCGTTTTGATTCACCCCTCCACTTT. As protein: CASSFTRFDSPLHF.

The sample holds a few counts of this clonotype. The chain couples TRBV6-5 to TRBJ2-3; D not certain. Looked up from germline, CDR1 is MNHEY and CDR2 is SVGAGI. The V and J ends lost 2 bases and 5 bases respectively, with 11 bases between them. CDR3 length equals 14 residues. This CDR3 is CASSYAVVGDTQYF. CDR3 bases: TGTGCCAGCAGTTACGCCGTAGTGGGAGATACGCAGTATTTT.

This clonotype has ten or more counts. The V gene is TRBV9, the J gene TRBJ2-1, with 15 nucleotides matching TRBD2. Germline V gives CDR1 SGDLS, CDR2 YYNGEE. The CDR3 has 15 amino acids. V lost 4 bases, J lost 9 bases, and 5 bases stayed unmatched. Here the CDR3 reads CASSPGLAGGSEQFF. In DNA, the CDR3 is TGTGCCAGCAGCCCGGGACTAGCGGGAGGAAGTGAGCAGTTCTTC.

This clonotype was seen only a few times. V and J are TRBV29-1 and TRBJ2-3; D gene uncertain. Trimming stripped 7 bases from V and 2 bases from J, with 16 bases between. The V gene's germline CDR1 is SQVTM and CDR2 ANQGSEA. CDR3 length: 14 residues. This CDR3 reads CSGGYPSPTDTQYF. CDR3 DNA sequence: TGCAGCGGTGGCTATCCCAGCCCCACAGATACGCAGTATTTT.

Only a few counts were recorded for this clonotype. CDR3 sequence: CASSLGSGTDTQYF. DNA for the CDR3: TGTGCCAGCAGCTTAGGGTCTGGCACAGATACGCAGTATTTT. The rearrangement joins TRBV7-6 to TRBJ2-3; D is unclear. V was cut by 1 base and J by 1 base, with 6 bases left in between. There are 14 residues in the CDR3. Germline V lookup: CDR1 SGHVS, CDR2 FNYEAQ.

The V gene is TRBV10-2, the J gene TRBJ1-5; no reliable D call. Germline assignment: CDR1 WSHSY and CDR2 SAAADI. There are 15 residues in the CDR3. Trimming removed 5 bases at V and 0 bases at J, with 11 bases between. The CDR3 DNA sequence: TGCGCCAGCAGTTCAGACCTGTATAGCAATCAGCCCCAGCATTTT. It encodes CASSSDLYSNQPQHF.

This clonotype was detected a few times. The chain links TRBV27 to TRBJ1-2, with 10 positions matching TRBD1. The CDR3 runs 13 residues. Germline trimming cut 6 bases from V and 7 bases from J; bases unmatched to any gene: 5. Germline values: CDR1 MNHEY, CDR2 SMNVEV (reference sequence). CDR3 sequence (DNA): TGTGCCAGCAGCGTGACAGGGGGCAGTGGCTACACCTTC. This sequence encodes CASSVTGGSGYTF.

This clonotype was seen ten or more times. V usage is TRBV9 and J usage is TRBJ2-3; D remains unclear. V lost 4 bases to trimming and J lost 0 bases, with 12 bases between them. The CDR3 sequence is 15 residues long. CDR1 is SGDLS and CDR2 is YYNGEE in the germline V gene. CDR3 coding DNA: TGTGCCAGCAGCTCGGTAGGCACCAGCACAGATACGCAGTATTTT. Protein sequence: CASSSVGTSTDTQYF.

The V gene is TRBV19, the J gene TRBJ2-2, with D hard to call. From germline, CDR1 is LNHDA and CDR2 SQIVND (reference sequence). This CDR3 is built from 13 residues. V was clipped by 5 bases and J by 4 bases, with 8 bases between them. CDR3 sequence (DNA): TGTGCCAGTAGTGGGGTCTTCACCGGGGAGCTGTTTTTT. It encodes CASSGVFTGELFF.

The chain uses TRBV5-1 and TRBJ1-1; D is possibly TRBD1 (5 bases). From germline, CDR1 is SGHRS and CDR2 YFSETQ. V was pared by 0 bases and J by 10 bases, with 16 bases between. The CDR3 totals 14 residues. The CDR3 is CASSLVQASGGAFF. The CDR3 nucleotides read TGCGCCAGCAGCTTGGTTCAGGCGTCGGGGGGAGCTTTCTTT.